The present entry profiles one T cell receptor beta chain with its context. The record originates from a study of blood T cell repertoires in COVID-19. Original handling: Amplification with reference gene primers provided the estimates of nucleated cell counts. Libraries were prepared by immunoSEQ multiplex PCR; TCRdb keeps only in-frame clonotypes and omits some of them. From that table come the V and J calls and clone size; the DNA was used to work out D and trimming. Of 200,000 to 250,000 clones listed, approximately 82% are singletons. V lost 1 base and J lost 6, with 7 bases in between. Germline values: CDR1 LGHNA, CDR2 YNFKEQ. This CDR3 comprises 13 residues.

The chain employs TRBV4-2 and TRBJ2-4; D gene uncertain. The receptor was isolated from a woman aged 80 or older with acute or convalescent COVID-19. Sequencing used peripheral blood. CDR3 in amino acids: CASSQGSRNIQYF. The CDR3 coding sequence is TGTGCCAGCAGCCAAGGGTCCAGAAACATTCAGTACTTC.